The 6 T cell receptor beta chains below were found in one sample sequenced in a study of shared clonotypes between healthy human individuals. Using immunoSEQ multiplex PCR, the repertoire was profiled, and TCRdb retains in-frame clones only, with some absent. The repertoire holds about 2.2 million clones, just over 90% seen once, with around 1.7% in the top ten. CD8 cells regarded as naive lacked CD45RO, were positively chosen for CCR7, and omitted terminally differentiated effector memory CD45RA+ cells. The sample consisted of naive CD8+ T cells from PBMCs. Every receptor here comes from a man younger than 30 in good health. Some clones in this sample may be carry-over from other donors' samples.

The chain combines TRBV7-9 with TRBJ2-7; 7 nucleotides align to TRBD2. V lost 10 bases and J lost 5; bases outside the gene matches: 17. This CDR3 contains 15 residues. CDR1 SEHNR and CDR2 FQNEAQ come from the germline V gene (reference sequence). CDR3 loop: CAIHRAGVIQDEQYF. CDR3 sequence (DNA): TGTGCCATCCACCGGGCGGGAGTCATTCAGGACGAGCAGTACTTC.

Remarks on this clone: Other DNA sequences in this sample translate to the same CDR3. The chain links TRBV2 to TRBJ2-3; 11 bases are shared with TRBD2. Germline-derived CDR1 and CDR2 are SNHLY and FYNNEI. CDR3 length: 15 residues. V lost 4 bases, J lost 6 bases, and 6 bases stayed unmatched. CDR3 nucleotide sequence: TGTGCCAGCAGTGGCCTAGCGGGAGGTACGGATACGCAGTATTTT. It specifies CASSGLAGGTDTQYF. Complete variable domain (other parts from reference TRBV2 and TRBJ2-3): EPEVTQTPSHQVTQMGQEVILRCVPISNHLYFYWYRQILGQKVEFLVSFYNNEISEKSEIFDDQFSVERPDGSNFTLKIRSTKLEDSAMYFCASSGLAGGTDTQYFGPGTRLTVL.

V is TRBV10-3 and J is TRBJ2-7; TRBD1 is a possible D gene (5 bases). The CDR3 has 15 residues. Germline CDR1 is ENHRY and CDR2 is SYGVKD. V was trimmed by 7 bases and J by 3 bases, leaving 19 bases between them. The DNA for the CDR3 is TGTGCCATCATCGACAGCCAGGCTAGGGTCTACGAGCAGTACTTC. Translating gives CAIIDSQARVYEQYF.

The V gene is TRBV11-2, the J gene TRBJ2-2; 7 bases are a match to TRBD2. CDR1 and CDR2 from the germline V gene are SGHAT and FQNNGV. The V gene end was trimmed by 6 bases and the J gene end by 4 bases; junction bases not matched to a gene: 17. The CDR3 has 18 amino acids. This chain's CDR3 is CASRPDRGRDGGTGELFF. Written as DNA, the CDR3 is TGTGCCAGCAGACCCGATCGAGGGAGGGACGGCGGCACCGGGGAGCTGTTTTTT. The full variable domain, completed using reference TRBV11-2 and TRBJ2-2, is EAGVAQSPRYKIIEKRQSVAFWCNPISGHATLYWYQQILGQGPKLLIQFQNNGVVDDSQLPKDRFSAERLKGVDSTLKIQPAKLEDSAVYLCASRPDRGRDGGTGELFFGEGSRLTVL.

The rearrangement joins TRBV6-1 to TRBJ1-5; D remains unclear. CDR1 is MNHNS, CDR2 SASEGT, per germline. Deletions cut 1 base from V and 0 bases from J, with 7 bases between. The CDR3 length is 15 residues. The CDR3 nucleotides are TGTGCCAGCAGTGAAGGACTAGCTAGCAATCAGCCCCAGCATTTT. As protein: CASSEGLASNQPQHF.

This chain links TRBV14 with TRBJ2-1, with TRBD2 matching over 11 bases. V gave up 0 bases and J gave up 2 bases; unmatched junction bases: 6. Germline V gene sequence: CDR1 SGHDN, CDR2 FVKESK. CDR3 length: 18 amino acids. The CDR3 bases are TGTGCCAGCAGCCAAGATTGGGGACTAGCGGTCCCCTACAATGAGCAGTTCTTC. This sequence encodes CASSQDWGLAVPYNEQFF.